This TCR beta chain was captured by sequencing in a study of low-dose radiotherapy and immunotherapy resistance in tumors. cDNA synthesis used a TRAV/TRBV-specific primer set for both chains. The PCR that amplified TCRs ran for around 20 cycles, relying on a constant-region primer and a V-primer adapter. TCRdb used MiXCR to reprocess the reads, holding one entry per CDR3 protein. The table shows approximately 70,000 distinct CDR3 sequences, with around 31% occurring only once. Specified time point: before trial treatment. This clonotype was seen ten or more times. The CDR3 is 17 residues long. Trimming took 0 bases from V and 6 from J, leaving 18 bases between them. Per germline, CDR1 MNHEY and CDR2 SVGEGT.

This TCR derives from a female donor with ovarian cancer. Specimen: PBMCs, collected before treatment. The chain combines TRBV6-2 or TRBV6-3 with TRBJ2-1, with D possibly being TRBD1 (5 bases). CDR3 nucleotides: TGTGCCAGCAGTTACTCGATCGTCCCCGGCAGGGCCAATGAGCAGTTCTTC. Translation: CASSYSIVPGRANEQFF.